What follows is one T cell receptor beta chain and its context. The clone's antigen remains unknown. The sample holds no much larger clone one base away, and base qualities are not on file. This same CDR3 is encoded by further DNA sequences in the sample. Using the deep immunoSEQ assay, TCR CDR3 regions were amplified from genomic DNA by multiplex PCR. Extracted genomic DNA from each cell subset was distributed evenly across all wells of several immunoSEQ 96-well plates, and each plate was treated as a replicate. Each replicate PCR for sorted subsets received 200 ng genomic DNA, equal to about 30,000 T cell genomes. Purified libraries were quantified with a Qubit 3.0 fluorometer, sized on a Bioanalyzer 2100, and re-quantified with the KAPA Library Quantification kit. Every immunoSEQ 96-well plate was sequenced on a dedicated single-read 150-cycle Illumina NextSeq 550 flow cell. On the study's bioinformatics: Because the immunoSEQ output included only junctional sequences and no quality scores, the filtering could not be the same as the filtering used for full-length reads. Sequences were annotated with PyIR, a Python wrapper for IgBLAST v1.9, using IMGT germline references to assign V/J genes and CDR3. Reads were removed for weak V/J assignments (E-value above 1e-6), missing CDR3, stop codons, out-of-frame junctions, or ambiguous translated residues. V3J clonotypes were defined as sequences sharing the same inferred V gene, J gene, and CDR3 amino acid sequence. Percentage overlap between repertoires was computed as shared unique clonotypes divided by the size of the smaller repertoire. Repertoire richness was assessed with RTK rarefaction, the Chao1 estimator, and Recon v2.1 estimates of unobserved clonotypes. For all TCRbeta clonotypes obtained by the gDNA method from a handful of donors, generation probabilities were computed with OLGA. As stored in TCRdb, this immuneACCESS dataset retains in-frame rearrangements with V and J assigned. A fraction of the clones does not appear; measured against another copy, unresolved V genes explain less than half of the discrepancy, and the remainder lacks a known reason. V and J calls and clone size are copied from that table; D and trimming were computed from the DNA. This sample lists some 1 million clones; around 74% were detected once. 1.4% of the sample belongs to the ten largest clones.

The data derive from a study of shared clonotypes between healthy human individuals (dated by TCRdb to the early 2020s). With regard to the full study: The cohort included a few men and two women between 18 and 49 years of age. Per donor, three plates each were used for CD4 naive and CD4 memory, two for CD8 naive, and one for CD8 memory. To estimate repertoire size and how much clonotypes are shared between individuals, the study performed deep sequencing of blood TCR repertoires from five healthy adults. Different laboratories and diverse techniques were used to prepare libraries and sequence TCR repertoires, to increase sequencing depth and limit assay-specific biases. Per donor, leukapheresis produced somewhere between about 0.9 and 9 billion PBMCs. Study-wide conclusions, independent of this receptor: Incomplete sequencing was indicated by rarefaction of sorted-subset datasets, despite the large sequencing depth. Sampling was restricted to blood, and TCR repertoires in tissue are likely to differ from TCR repertoires in blood. Across a handful of donors, roughly 5.1% of naive CD4, approximately 3.6% of naive CD8, 2% to 2.5% of memory CD4, and about 0.44% of memory CD8 clonotypes were shared. Pairwise subsampling indicated that sequencing depth was expected to affect the degree of clonotype sharing among donors. Higher generation probabilities were observed for clonotypes shared by all four sorted-subset donors than for non-shared clonotypes. Estimated clonotype richness was generally larger for naive than for memory subsets. Because the study included only a small number of donors, the genetic and exposure-history diversity represented was limited.

The donors were healthy, HIV-negative adults who had no recently reported acute infections or vaccinations. Every donor was a Caucasian adult living in Nashville, Tennessee, USA. CD4+ T cells were enriched by magnetic negative selection, after which naive cells were positively selected on CD45RA and the negative fraction was taken as the memory subset. Blood was obtained by leukapheresis, after which PBMCs were separated by Ficoll-Histopaque density gradient centrifugation and cryopreserved in liquid nitrogen vapor phase. Analytical flow cytometry was used to check the purity and quantity of every magnetically sorted T cell population. Each sorted fraction had its genomic DNA isolated and then quantified by UV absorbance on a Nanodrop 2000c. Taken from cysteine to phenylalanine, the CDR3 has 13 residues. Only CDR3 DNA remains: 39 bases, in frame from the first base. The junction carries 7 bases between V and J, which are trimmed by 3 bases and 5 bases respectively. The germline V gene supplies CDR1 SGHDN and CDR2 FVKESK.

Sample: memory CD4+ T cells sorted from blood. Read against the paper, the sample's cell subset or site label means: CD45RA-negative fraction. This chain is built from TRBV14 and TRBJ1-4; confidence is insufficient to name the D gene. The source is a man aged 18 to 29 in good health. The CDR3 protein: CASSQGVNEKLFF. The DNA sequence is given as TGTGCCAGCAGCCAGGGCGTCAATGAAAAACTGTTTTTT. The full variable domain, completed from the reference TRBV14 and TRBJ1-4 proteins outside the CDR3, reads EAGVTQFPSHSVIEKGQTVTLRCDPISGHDNLYWYRRVMGKEIKFLLHFVKESKQDESGMPNNRFLAERTGGTYSTLKVQPAELEDSGVYFCASSQGVNEKLFFGSGTQLSVL.